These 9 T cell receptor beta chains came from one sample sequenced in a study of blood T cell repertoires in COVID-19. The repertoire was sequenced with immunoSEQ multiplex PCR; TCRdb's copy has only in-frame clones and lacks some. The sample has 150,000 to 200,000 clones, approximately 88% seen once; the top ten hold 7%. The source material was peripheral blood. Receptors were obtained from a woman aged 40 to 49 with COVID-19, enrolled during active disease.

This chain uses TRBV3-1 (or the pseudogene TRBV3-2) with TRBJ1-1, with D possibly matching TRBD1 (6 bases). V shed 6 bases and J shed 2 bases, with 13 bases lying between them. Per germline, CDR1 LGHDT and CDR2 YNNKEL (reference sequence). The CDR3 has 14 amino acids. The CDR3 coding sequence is TGTGCCAGCAGACATACAGGGAGAAACACTGAAGCTTTCTTT. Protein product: CASRHTGRNTEAFF.

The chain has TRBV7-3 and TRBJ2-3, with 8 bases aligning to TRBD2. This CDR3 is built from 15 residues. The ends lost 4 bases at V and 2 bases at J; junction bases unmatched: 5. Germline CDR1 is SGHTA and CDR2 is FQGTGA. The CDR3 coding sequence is TGTGCCAGCAGCTCCCAAGCGGGAGACACAGATACGCAGTATTTT. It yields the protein CASSSQAGDTDTQYF.

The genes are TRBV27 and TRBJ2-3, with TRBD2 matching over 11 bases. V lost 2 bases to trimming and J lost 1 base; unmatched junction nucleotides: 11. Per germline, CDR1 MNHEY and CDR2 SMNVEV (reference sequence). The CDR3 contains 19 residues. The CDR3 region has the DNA TGTGCCAGCAGTTTAGTTACTCTAGCGGGAGGCCCGGGCACAGATACGCAGTATTTT. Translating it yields CASSLVTLAGGPGTDTQYF.

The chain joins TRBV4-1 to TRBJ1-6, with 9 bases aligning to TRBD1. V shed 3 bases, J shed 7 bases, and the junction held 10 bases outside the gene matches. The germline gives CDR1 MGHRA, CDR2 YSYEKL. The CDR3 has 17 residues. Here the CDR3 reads CASSHRISGTGNSPLHF. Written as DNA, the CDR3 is TGCGCCAGCAGCCACCGAATCTCCGGGACAGGGAATTCACCCCTCCACTTT.

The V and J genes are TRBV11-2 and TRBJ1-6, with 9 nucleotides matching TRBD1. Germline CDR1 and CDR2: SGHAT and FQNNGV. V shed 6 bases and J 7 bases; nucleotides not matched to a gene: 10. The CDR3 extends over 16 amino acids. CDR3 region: CASRPQGAPLNSPLHF. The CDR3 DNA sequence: TGTGCCAGCAGACCACAGGGGGCCCCCCTGAATTCACCCCTCCACTTT.

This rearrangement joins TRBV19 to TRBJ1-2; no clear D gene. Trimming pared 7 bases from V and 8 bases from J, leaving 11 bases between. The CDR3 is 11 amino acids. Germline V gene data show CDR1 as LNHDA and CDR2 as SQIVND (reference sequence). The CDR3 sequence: CASTQAGGYTF. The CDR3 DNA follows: TGTGCCAGTACGCAGGCGGGGGGCTACACCTTC.

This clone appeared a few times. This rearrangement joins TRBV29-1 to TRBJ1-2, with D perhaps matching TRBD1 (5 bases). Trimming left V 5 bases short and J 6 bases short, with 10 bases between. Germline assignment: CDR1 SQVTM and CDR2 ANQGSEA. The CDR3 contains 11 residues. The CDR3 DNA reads TGCAGCGTTCCCGGGGGGGATGGCTACACCTTC. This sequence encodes CSVPGGDGYTF.

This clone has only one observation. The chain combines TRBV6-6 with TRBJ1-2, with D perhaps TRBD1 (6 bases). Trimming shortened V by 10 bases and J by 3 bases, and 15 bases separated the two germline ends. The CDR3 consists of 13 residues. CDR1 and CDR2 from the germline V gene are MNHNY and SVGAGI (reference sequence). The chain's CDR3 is CATGQTTYYGYTF. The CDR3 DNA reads TGTGCCACCGGACAGACAACCTACTATGGCTACACCTTC.

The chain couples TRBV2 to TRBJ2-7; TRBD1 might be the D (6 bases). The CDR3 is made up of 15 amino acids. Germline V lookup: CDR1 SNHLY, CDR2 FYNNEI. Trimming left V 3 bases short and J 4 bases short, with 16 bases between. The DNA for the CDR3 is TGTGCCAGCAGTGATATTCGACAGGCCGGGTACGAGCAGTACTTC. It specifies CASSDIRQAGYEQYF.